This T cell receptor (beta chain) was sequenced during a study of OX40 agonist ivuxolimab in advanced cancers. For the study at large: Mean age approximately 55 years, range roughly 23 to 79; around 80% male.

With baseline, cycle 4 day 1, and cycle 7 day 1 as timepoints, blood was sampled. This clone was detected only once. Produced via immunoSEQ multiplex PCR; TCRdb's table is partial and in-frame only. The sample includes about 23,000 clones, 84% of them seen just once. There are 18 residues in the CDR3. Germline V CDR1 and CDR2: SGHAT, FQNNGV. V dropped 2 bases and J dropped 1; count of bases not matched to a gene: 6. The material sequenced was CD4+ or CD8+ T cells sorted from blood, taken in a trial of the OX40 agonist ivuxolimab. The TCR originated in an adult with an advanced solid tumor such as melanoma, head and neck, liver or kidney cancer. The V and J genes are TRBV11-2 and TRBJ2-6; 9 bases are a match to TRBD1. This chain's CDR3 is CASSLPGQGSSGANVLTF. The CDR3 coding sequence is TGTGCCAGCAGCTTACCGGGACAGGGTAGTTCTGGGGCCAACGTCCTGACTTTC. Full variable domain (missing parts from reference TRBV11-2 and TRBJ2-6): EAGVAQSPRYKIIEKRQSVAFWCNPISGHATLYWYQQILGQGPKLLIQFQNNGVVDDSQLPKDRFSAERLKGVDSTLKIQPAKLEDSAVYLCASSLPGQGSSGANVLTFGAGSRLTVL.